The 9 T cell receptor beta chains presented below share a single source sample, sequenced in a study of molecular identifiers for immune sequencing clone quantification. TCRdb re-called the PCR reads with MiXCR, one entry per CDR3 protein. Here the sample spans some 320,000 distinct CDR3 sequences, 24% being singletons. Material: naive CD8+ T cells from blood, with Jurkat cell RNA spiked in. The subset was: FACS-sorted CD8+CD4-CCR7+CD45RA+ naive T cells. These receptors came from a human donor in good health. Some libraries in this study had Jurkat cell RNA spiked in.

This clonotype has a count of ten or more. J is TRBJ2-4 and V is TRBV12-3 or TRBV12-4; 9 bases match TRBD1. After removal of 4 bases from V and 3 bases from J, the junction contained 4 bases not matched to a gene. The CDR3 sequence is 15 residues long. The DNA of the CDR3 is TGTGCCAGCAGTTCGACAGGGGGTTTCAAAAACATTCAGTACTTC. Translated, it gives CASSSTGGFKNIQYF.

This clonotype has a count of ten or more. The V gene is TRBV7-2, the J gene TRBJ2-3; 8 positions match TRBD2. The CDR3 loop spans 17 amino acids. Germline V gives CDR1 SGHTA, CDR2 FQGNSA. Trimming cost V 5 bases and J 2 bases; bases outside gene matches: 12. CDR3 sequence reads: CASSSQFIAGPTDTQYF. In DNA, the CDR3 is TGTGCCAGCAGCAGCCAATTTATAGCGGGGCCCACAGATACGCAGTATTTT.

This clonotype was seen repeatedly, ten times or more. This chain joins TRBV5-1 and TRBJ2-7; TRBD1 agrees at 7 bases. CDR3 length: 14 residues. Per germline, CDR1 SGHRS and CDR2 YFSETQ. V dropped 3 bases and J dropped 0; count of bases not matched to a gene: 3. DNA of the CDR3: TGCGCCAGCAGCTCCGGGACAGTCTCCTACGAGCAGTACTTC. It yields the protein CASSSGTVSYEQYF.

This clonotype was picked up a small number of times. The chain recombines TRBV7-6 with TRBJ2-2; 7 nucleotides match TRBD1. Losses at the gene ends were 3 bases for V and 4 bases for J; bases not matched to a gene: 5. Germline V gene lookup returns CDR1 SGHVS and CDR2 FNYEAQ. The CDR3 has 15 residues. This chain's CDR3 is CASSFGAGGTGELFF. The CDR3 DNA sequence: TGTGCCAGCAGCTTTGGGGCAGGGGGCACCGGGGAGCTGTTTTTT.

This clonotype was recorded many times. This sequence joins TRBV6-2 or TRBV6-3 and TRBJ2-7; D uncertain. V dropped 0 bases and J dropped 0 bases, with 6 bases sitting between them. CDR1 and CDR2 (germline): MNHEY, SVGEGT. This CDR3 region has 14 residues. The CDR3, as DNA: TGTGCCAGCAGTTACTCAGGGTTCTCCTACGAGCAGTACTTC. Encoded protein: CASSYSGFSYEQYF.

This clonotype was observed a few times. CDR3 protein: CAWSKTSAEDEQFF. Here the CDR3 DNA reads TGTGCCTGGAGTAAAACTAGCGCTGAGGATGAGCAGTTCTTC. V is TRBV30 and J is TRBJ2-1, with TRBD2 matching 7 bases. The CDR3 totals 14 residues. V shed 2 bases and J 8 bases; nucleotides not matched to a gene: 9. Germline V gene data show CDR1 as GTSNPN and CDR2 as SVGIG (reference sequence).

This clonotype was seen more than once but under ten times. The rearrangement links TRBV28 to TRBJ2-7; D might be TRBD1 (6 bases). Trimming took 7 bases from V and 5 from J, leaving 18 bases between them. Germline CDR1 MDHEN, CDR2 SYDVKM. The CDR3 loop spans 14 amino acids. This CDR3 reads CASNPRDRIHEQYF. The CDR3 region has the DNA TGTGCCAGCAACCCTAGAGACAGGATCCACGAGCAGTACTTC. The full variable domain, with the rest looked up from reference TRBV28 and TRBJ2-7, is DVKVTQSSRYLVKRTGEKVFLECVQDMDHENMFWYRQDPGLGLRLIYFSYDVKMKEKGDIPEGYSVSREKKERFSLILESASTNQTSMYLCASNPRDRIHEQYFGPGTRLTVT.

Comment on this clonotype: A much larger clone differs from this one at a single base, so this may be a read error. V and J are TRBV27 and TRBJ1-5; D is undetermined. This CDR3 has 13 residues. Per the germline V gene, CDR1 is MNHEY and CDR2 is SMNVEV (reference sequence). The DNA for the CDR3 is TGTGCCAGCGGTTTTGCAGCCAATCAGCCCCAGCATTTT. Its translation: CASGFAANQPQHF.

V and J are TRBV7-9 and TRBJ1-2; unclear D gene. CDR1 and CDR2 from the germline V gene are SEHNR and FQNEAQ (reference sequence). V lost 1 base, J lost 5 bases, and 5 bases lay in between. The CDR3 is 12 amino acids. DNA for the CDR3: TGTGCCAGCAGCTTAGACACTTATGGCTACACCTTC. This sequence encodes CASSLDTYGYTF.